The rows below give T cell receptor beta chains drawn from one sample of a study of patients and donors after allogeneic stem cell transplantation. TCRdb reprocessed the RT-PCR reads via MiXCR and lists one record per CDR3 protein. Among 3,500 to 4,500 distinct CDR3 sequences, roughly a sixth were seen once, and the ten largest hold over 60%. What was sequenced was blood, either unsorted or a sorted T cell fraction (not recorded which). The receptors stem from a human donor who was either an allogeneic HSCT recipient or a stem cell or donor lymphocyte infusion donor (not recorded which). It is not recorded whose cells these are; they may come from a transplant donor. CDR3s include the opening cysteine and the closing phenylalanine or tryptophan. Fields, in order: V gene, D gene, clone size, J gene, CDR3 protein, CDR3 DNA. D genes are given only for firm matches. Rows give clone size only sometimes, using once, few, many, or a class for an expanded clone.

V gene: TRBV29-1; D gene: .; clone size: few; J gene: TRBJ1-4; CDR3 protein: CSVAVEGLKLFF; CDR3 DNA: TGCAGCGTTGCCGTAGAGGGGTTGAAACTGTTTTTT
V gene: TRBV18; D gene: .; clone size: many; J gene: TRBJ1-1; CDR3 protein: CASSPRTVNTEAFF; CDR3 DNA: TGTGCCAGCTCACCACGGACAGTGAACACTGAAGCTTTCTTT
V gene: TRBV2; D gene: TRBD2; clone size: .; J gene: TRBJ2-2; CDR3 protein: CASRREGRTGELFF; CDR3 DNA: TGTGCCAGCAGGAGGGAGGGGCGGACCGGGGAGCTGTTTTTT
V gene: TRBV5-1; D gene: .; clone size: .; J gene: TRBJ1-3; CDR3 protein: CASSSPSGNTIYF; CDR3 DNA: TGCGCCAGCAGCTCTCCCTCTGGAAACACCATATATTTT
V gene: TRBV20-1; D gene: .; clone size: many; J gene: TRBJ1-6; CDR3 protein: CSAIPRLNSPLHF; CDR3 DNA: TGCAGTGCCATTCCCAGGCTTAATTCACCCCTCCACTTT
V gene: TRBV18; D gene: .; clone size: many; J gene: TRBJ1-5; CDR3 protein: CASSPSHNQPQHF; CDR3 DNA: TGTGCCAGCTCACCGTCCCACAATCAGCCCCAGCATTTT
V gene: TRBV20-1; D gene: .; clone size: medium-sized; J gene: TRBJ1-6; CDR3 protein: CSARDGASSYNSPLHF; CDR3 DNA: TGCAGTGCTAGAGACGGAGCGAGCTCCTATAATTCACCCCTCCACTTT
V gene: TRBV6-6; D gene: .; clone size: few; J gene: TRBJ1-2; CDR3 protein: CASSYSGSGNYGYTF; CDR3 DNA: TGTGCCAGCAGTTACTCTGGGTCTGGGAACTATGGCTACACCTTC
V gene: TRBV28; D gene: TRBD1; clone size: .; J gene: TRBJ1-4; CDR3 protein: CASSPRGLSEKLFF; CDR3 DNA: TGTGCCAGCAGTCCCAGGGGGCTGAGTGAAAAACTGTTTTTT
V gene: TRBV6-6; D gene: .; clone size: many; J gene: TRBJ1-1; CDR3 protein: CASRTQGRTEAFF; CDR3 DNA: TGTGCCAGCAGAACACAGGGACGGACTGAAGCTTTCTTT
V gene: TRBV9; D gene: TRBD2; clone size: few; J gene: TRBJ2-1; CDR3 protein: CASSVVLGRGEQFF; CDR3 DNA: TGTGCCAGCAGCGTAGTTCTCGGGAGGGGGGAGCAGTTCTTC
V gene: TRBV15; D gene: .; clone size: many; J gene: TRBJ1-5; CDR3 protein: CATSRGFLSGNQPQHF; CDR3 DNA: TGTGCCACCAGCAGAGGCTTCTTGAGTGGGAATCAGCCCCAGCATTTT
V gene: TRBV9; D gene: .; clone size: .; J gene: TRBJ1-2; CDR3 protein: CASSVDPGAFGYTF; CDR3 DNA: TGTGCCAGCAGCGTAGACCCGGGGGCGTTTGGCTACACCTTC
V gene: TRBV10-3; D gene: .; clone size: medium-sized; J gene: TRBJ1-3; CDR3 protein: CAMESSGNTIYF; CDR3 DNA: TGTGCCATGGAGAGCTCTGGAAACACCATATATTTT
V gene: TRBV20-1; D gene: TRBD2; clone size: medium-sized; J gene: TRBJ2-5; CDR3 protein: CSARGDYRETQYF; CDR3 DNA: TGCAGTGCTAGGGGGGACTACCGAGAGACCCAGTACTTC
V gene: TRBV6-5; D gene: .; clone size: few; J gene: TRBJ2-7; CDR3 protein: CASRFTRGAHEQYF; CDR3 DNA: TGTGCCAGCAGGTTTACCAGGGGCGCCCACGAGCAGTACTTC
V gene: TRBV10-3; D gene: .; clone size: many; J gene: TRBJ1-1; CDR3 protein: CATQSNTEAFF; CDR3 DNA: TGTGCCACCCAGTCGAACACTGAAGCTTTCTTT
V gene: TRBV18; D gene: .; clone size: few; J gene: TRBJ2-2; CDR3 protein: CASSPPGSTLGSTGELFF; CDR3 DNA: TGTGCCAGCTCACCACCGGGCAGCACCCTCGGATCAACCGGGGAGCTGTTTTTT
V gene: TRBV7-8; D gene: .; clone size: many; J gene: TRBJ2-2; CDR3 protein: CASSRHRQANTGELFF; CDR3 DNA: TGTGCCAGCAGCCGCCACCGACAGGCTAACACCGGGGAGCTGTTTTTT
V gene: TRBV5-6; D gene: .; clone size: few; J gene: TRBJ1-2; CDR3 protein: CASSLADSLYGYTF; CDR3 DNA: TGTGCCAGCAGCTTGGCGGACAGCCTCTATGGCTACACCTTC
V gene: TRBV25-1; D gene: TRBD1; clone size: .; J gene: TRBJ1-2; CDR3 protein: CASTLGQGALGYTF; CDR3 DNA: TGTGCCAGCACCCTAGGACAGGGGGCTTTGGGCTACACCTTC
V gene: TRBV20-1; D gene: TRBD1; clone size: once; J gene: TRBJ2-7; CDR3 protein: CSASPGTGACEQYF; CDR3 DNA: TGCAGTGCTAGTCCCGGGACAGGGGCATGCGAGCAGTACTTC
V gene: TRBV20-1; D gene: .; clone size: .; J gene: TRBJ2-1; CDR3 protein: CSAGWDDEQFF; CDR3 DNA: TGCAGTGCTGGGTGGGATGATGAGCAGTTCTTC
V gene: TRBV28; D gene: .; clone size: many; J gene: TRBJ1-6; CDR3 protein: CASISGPSGSPLHF; CDR3 DNA: TGTGCCAGCATTTCCGGACCCAGCGGTTCACCCCTCCACTTT
V gene: TRBV2; D gene: .; clone size: .; J gene: TRBJ1-4; CDR3 protein: CASSLQGGTNEKLFF; CDR3 DNA: TGTGCCAGCAGTTTACAGGGAGGGACTAATGAAAAACTGTTTTTT
V gene: TRBV6-5; D gene: .; clone size: .; J gene: TRBJ2-5; CDR3 protein: CASSYSGHHQETQYF; CDR3 DNA: TGTGCCAGCAGTTACTCAGGACATCATCAAGAGACCCAGTACTTC
V gene: TRBV7-9; D gene: TRBD1; clone size: .; J gene: TRBJ2-1; CDR3 protein: CASSPLGTGVSNEQFF; CDR3 DNA: TGTGCCAGCAGCCCCCTCGGGACAGGGGTGTCCAATGAGCAGTTCTTC
V gene: TRBV4-1; D gene: .; clone size: few; J gene: TRBJ1-3; CDR3 protein: CASSQVRGGGPGNTIYF; CDR3 DNA: TGCGCCAGCAGCCAAGTTAGAGGGGGGGGTCCTGGAAACACCATATATTTT
V gene: TRBV4-1; D gene: TRBD1; clone size: .; J gene: TRBJ2-6; CDR3 protein: CASSHPLAGTGGLLSGANVLTF; CDR3 DNA: TGCGCCAGCAGCCATCCCCTTGCTGGGACAGGGGGCCTACTCTCTGGGGCCAACGTCCTGACTTTC
V gene: TRBV6-2/TRBV6-3; D gene: .; clone size: .; J gene: TRBJ1-6; CDR3 protein: CASRTVGFSSYNSPLHF; CDR3 DNA: TGTGCCAGCAGGACAGTCGGCTTTAGCTCCTATAATTCACCCCTCCACTTT
V gene: TRBV3-1; D gene: TRBD2; clone size: few; J gene: TRBJ2-5; CDR3 protein: CASSQEVVAGGWETQYF; CDR3 DNA: TGTGCCAGCAGCCAAGAGGTGGTAGCGGGAGGATGGGAGACCCAGTACTTC
V gene: TRBV5-8; D gene: .; clone size: medium-sized; J gene: TRBJ1-3; CDR3 protein: CASSLGYSGNTIYF; CDR3 DNA: TGTGCCAGCAGCTTAGGCTACTCTGGAAACACCATATATTTT
V gene: TRBV5-1; D gene: TRBD2; clone size: many; J gene: TRBJ2-1; CDR3 protein: CASSLGASGINEQFF; CDR3 DNA: TGCGCCAGCAGCTTGGGGGCTAGCGGGATCAATGAGCAGTTCTTC
V gene: TRBV27; D gene: TRBD2; clone size: .; J gene: TRBJ2-7; CDR3 protein: CASSLEGRDEQYF; CDR3 DNA: TGTGCCAGCAGTTTAGAGGGGAGGGACGAGCAGTACTTC
V gene: TRBV11-2; D gene: .; clone size: .; J gene: TRBJ2-3; CDR3 protein: CASSRYNPPTQYF; CDR3 DNA: TGTGCCAGCAGCCGTTACAACCCACCTACGCAGTATTTT